This T cell receptor (beta chain) emerged from a study of cytomegalovirus exposure and HLA in healthy donors. Findings and limits, study-wide: TCR beta V- and J-gene trimming was later associated with a missense DCLRE1C variant.

This CDR3 region has 13 residues. Germline loops: CDR1 MNHNS, CDR2 SASEGT. V was pared by 7 bases and J by 5 bases, with 5 bases of the junction left unmatched. Every donor was a healthy person donating bone marrow. Worth noting for this clone: Its matching antigen is unknown.

The study ran its PCR with 60 Vbeta and 13 Jbeta primers. The repertoire was sequenced with immunoSEQ multiplex PCR; TCRdb's copy has only in-frame clones and lacks some. The repertoire holds about 180,000 clones, approximately 82% seen once, with under 1.5% in the top ten. The sequence derives from a girl aged 2 to 10 in good health and CMV-seropositive. The V and J genes are TRBV6-1 and TRBJ2-5, with TRBD1 matching 9 bases. The source material was PBMCs. This CDR3 reads CASTRTGVETQYF. DNA of the CDR3: TGTGCCAGCACAAGGACAGGGGTGGAGACCCAGTACTTC.